Listed here is a single T cell receptor (beta chain). This entry belongs to a study of blood T cell repertoires in COVID-19. On the study more broadly: There were acute and convalescent COVID-19 samples, and they came from the United States, Italy and Spain. T cells, B-cell-depleted T cells, or PBMCs supplied cDNA or gDNA.

The CDR3 totals 16 residues. Germline loops: CDR1 SGHRS, CDR2 YFSETQ. After removal of 6 bases from V and 9 bases from J, the junction contained 16 bases not matched to a gene. In the original analysis: For nucleated cells, counts were estimated from reference gene primer amplification. Here immunoSEQ multiplex PCR was the method, and the copy in TCRdb shows in-frame clones only, minus some. That table gives V, J and clone size, and the DNA gave D and trimming. The sample yields roughly 120,000 clones, over 65% seen once. The chain employs TRBV5-1 and TRBJ2-1, with 9 bases fitting TRBD2. This sequence was found in a woman in her sixties with acute or convalescent COVID-19. The sample consisted of peripheral blood. The CDR3 loop is CASIPVSGGPYPEQFF. CDR3 DNA sequence: TGCGCCAGCATCCCCGTTAGCGGGGGCCCCTACCCTGAGCAGTTCTTC. Based on the CDR3 plus reference TRBV5-1 and TRBJ2-1, the full variable domain is KAGVTQTPRYLIKTRGQQVTLSCSPISGHRSVSWYQQTPGQGLQFLFEYFSETQRNKGNFPGRFSGRQFSNSRSEMNVSTLELGDSALYLCASIPVSGGPYPEQFFGPGTRLTVL.